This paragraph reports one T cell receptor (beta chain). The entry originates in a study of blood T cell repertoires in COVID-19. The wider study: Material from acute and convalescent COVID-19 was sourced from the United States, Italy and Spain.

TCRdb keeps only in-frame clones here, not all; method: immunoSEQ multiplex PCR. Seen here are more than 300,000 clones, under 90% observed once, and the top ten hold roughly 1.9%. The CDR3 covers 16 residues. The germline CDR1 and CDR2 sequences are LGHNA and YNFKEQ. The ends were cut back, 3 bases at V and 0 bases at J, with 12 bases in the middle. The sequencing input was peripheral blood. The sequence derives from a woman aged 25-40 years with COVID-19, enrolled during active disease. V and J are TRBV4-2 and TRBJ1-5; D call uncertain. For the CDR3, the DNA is TGTGCCAGCAGCCAGACTAGTCCCAATAGCAATCAGCCCCAGCATTTT. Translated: CASSQTSPNSNQPQHF.